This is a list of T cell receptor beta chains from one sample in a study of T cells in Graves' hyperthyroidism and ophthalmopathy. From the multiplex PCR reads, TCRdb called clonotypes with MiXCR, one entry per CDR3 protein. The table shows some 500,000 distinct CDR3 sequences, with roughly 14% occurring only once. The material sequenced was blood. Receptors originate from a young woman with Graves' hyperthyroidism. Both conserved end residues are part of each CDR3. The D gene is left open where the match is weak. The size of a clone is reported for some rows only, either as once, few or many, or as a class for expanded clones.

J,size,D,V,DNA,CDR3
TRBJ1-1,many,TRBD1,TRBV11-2,TGTGCCAGCAGCCCGGAAGGGGGCATCAACACTGAAGCTTTCTTT,CASSPEGGINTEAFF
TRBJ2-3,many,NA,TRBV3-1,TGTGCCAGCAGACTAGCTGGCATTGGCACAGATACGCAGTATTTT,CASRLAGIGTDTQYF
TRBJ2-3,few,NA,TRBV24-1,TGTGCCACAGGCGGAGCGGACACAGATACGCAGTATTTT,CATGGADTDTQYF
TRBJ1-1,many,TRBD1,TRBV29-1,TGCAGCGTGACAGGGGGCATGAACACTGAAGCTTTCTTT,CSVTGGMNTEAFF
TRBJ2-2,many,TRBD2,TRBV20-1,TGCAGTGCTAGAGATAGTCTAGCGGGAGAAGGGACCGGGGAGCTGTTTTTT,CSARDSLAGEGTGELFF
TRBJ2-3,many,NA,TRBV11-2,TGTGCCAGCAGCTTAGGCCCAGCTAGCACAGATACGCAGTATTTT,CASSLGPASTDTQYF
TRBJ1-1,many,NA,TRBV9,TGTGCCAGCAGCCTAAAGGTGGGAGGAGGAACTGAAGCTTTCTTT,CASSLKVGGGTEAFF
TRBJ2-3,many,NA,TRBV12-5,TGTGCTAGTGGCCGCGATTCGGCGACGGACGATCACTATGATACGCAGTATTTT,CASGRDSATDDHYDTQYF
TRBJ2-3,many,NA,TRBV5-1,TGCGCCAGCAGCTTGGAAATTGCGGAAGGCACAGATACGCAGTATTTT,CASSLEIAEGTDTQYF
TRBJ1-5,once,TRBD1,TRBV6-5,TGTGCCAGCAGTCCCTCGACAGGGAACGGACCCCAGCATTTT,CASSPSTGNGPQHF
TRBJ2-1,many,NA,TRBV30,TGTGCCTGGATACTATCTTCCTACAATGAGCAGTTCTTC,CAWILSSYNEQFF
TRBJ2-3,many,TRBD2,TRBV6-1,TGTGCCAGCAGTGGGTCGGCGGGGGTCACAGATACGCAGTATTTT,CASSGSAGVTDTQYF
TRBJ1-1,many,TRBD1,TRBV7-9,TGTGCCAGCAGCTTAGCGACAGGGCGGAACACTGAAGCTTTCTTT,CASSLATGRNTEAFF
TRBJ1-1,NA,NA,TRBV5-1,TGCGCCAGCAGCTTGGACCGAGTAGCTTTCTTT,CASSLDRVAFF
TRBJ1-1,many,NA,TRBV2,TGTGCCAGCAGGGCCGCCCGGGATTTAAACACTGAAGCTTTCTTT,CASRAARDLNTEAFF
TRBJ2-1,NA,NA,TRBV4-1,TGCGCCAGCAGCCAAGGGGGTCAGGGGAACAATGAGCAGTTCTTC,CASSQGGQGNNEQFF
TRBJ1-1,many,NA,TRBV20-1,TGCAGTGCTAGAGATTCAGGGCTGGCATATACCTTTAGTACTGAAGCTTTCTTT,CSARDSGLAYTFSTEAFF
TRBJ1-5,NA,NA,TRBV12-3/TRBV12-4,TGTGCCAGCTACCCGCGGAGATGGAATAGCAATCAGCCCCAGCATTTT,CASYPRRWNSNQPQHF
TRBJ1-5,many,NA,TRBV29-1,TGCAGCGTTGGAGAGGGCCCGCTTCAAAATCAGCCCCAGCATTTT,CSVGEGPLQNQPQHF
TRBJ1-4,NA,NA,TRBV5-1,TGCGCCAGCAGCTTGGCCGGCAGGGATAATGAAAAACTGTTTTTT,CASSLAGRDNEKLFF
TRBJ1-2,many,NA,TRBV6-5,TGTGCCAGCAGTTTGAATAGCTATGGCTACACCTTC,CASSLNSYGYTF
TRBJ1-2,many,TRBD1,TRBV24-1,TGTGCCACCAGCGAACAGGGGGGAGACTATGGCTACACCTTC,CATSEQGGDYGYTF
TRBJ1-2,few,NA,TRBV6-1,TGTGCCAGCAGTGATCCCCTTTACACCTTC,CASSDPLYTF
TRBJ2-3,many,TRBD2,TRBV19,TGTGCCAGTACCTCCCAGCGGGAGGGCACAGATACGCAGTATTTT,CASTSQREGTDTQYF
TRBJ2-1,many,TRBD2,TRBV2,TGTGCCAGCAGTGAGCGGGAGGGTAGGTTCTTC,CASSEREGRFF
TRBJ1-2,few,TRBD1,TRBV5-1,TGCGCCAGTTCAACAGGGGGTAGTGGCTACACCTTC,CASSTGGSGYTF
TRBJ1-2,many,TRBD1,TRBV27,TGTGCCAGCGCCGCGGGACAGGGGGCGTTCGGCTACACCTTC,CASAAGQGAFGYTF
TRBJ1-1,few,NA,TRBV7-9,TGTGCCAGCAGCTCCCCCTTCAAAAAATCGAACACTGAAGCTTTCTTT,CASSSPFKKSNTEAFF
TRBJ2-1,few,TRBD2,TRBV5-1,TGCGCCAGCAGCTTGGGACTAGCGGGACAAAACCTTGAGCAGTTCTTC,CASSLGLAGQNLEQFF
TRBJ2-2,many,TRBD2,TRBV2,TGTGCCAGCGGAAGAGCGGGAGGGCCAGGAACCGGGGAGCTGTTTTTT,CASGRAGGPGTGELFF
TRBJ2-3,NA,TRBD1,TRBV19,TGTGCCACCAGGGACAGTACAACCCCCACAGATACGCAGTATTTT,CATRDSTTPTDTQYF
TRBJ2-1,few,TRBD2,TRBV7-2,TGTGCCAGCAGCTTAGGAGGGAGGGCCTTGGATGAGCAGTTCTTC,CASSLGGRALDEQFF
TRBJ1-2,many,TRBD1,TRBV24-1,TGTGCCACCAGTGACAAGGACAGGGGCTATGGCTACACCTTC,CATSDKDRGYGYTF
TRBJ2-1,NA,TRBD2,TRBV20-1,TGCAGTGCTTGGGGTTGGACTAGCGGGAACAATGAGCAGTTCTTC,CSAWGWTSGNNEQFF
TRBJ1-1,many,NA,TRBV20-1,TGCAGTGCTAGAGATTCACAGGGGAACACTGAAGCTTTCTTT,CSARDSQGNTEAFF
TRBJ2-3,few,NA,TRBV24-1,TGTGCCACCAGTGATTCCGTGTCCCCCGGTACGCAGTATTTT,CATSDSVSPGTQYF
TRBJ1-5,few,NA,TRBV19,TGTGCCAGTAGGTTCTACAACCGCGGTGGTCAGCCCCAGCATTTT,CASRFYNRGGQPQHF
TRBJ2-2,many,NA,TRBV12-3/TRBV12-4,TGTGCCAGCAGTTTATGGCGTTCCACGACCGGGGAGCTGTTTTTT,CASSLWRSTTGELFF
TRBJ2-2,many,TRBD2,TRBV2,TGTGCCAGCAGGGCGGGAGTTCCAACCGGGGAGCTGTTTTTT,CASRAGVPTGELFF
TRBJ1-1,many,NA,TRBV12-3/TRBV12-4,TGTGCCAGCAGTTCTACAGTTGAAGCTTTCTTT,CASSSTVEAFF
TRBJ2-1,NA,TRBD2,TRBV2,TGTGCCAGCACGCCGGGGGGGGCCTACAATGAGCAGTTCTTC,CASTPGGAYNEQFF
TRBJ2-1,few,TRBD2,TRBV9,TGTGCCAGCAGCGCAAGTACCCGTCTAGCGGGAACGATATACAATGAGCAGTTCTTC,CASSASTRLAGTIYNEQFF
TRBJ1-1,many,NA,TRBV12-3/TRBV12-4,TGTGCCAGCAGTCAACAGGGCTTCCAAAAAGCTTTCTTT,CASSQQGFQKAFF
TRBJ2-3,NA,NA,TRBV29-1,TGCAGCGTCGCCGACAGGTTTGGGGTTGATACGCAGTATTTT,CSVADRFGVDTQYF
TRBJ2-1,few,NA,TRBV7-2,TGTGCCAGCAGCTTAGATGCCGGGACACACTACAATGAGCAGTTCTTC,CASSLDAGTHYNEQFF
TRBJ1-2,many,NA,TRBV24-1,TGTGCCACCAGTGGAAGTGGGACGCCTCGGCCTCTTGGAGACTATGGCTACACCTTC,CATSGSGTPRPLGDYGYTF
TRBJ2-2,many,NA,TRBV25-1,TGTGCCAGCACGCGACCCGGGCCTATGAACACCGGGGAGCTGTTTTTT,CASTRPGPMNTGELFF
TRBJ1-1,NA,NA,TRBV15,TGTGCCACCACCCGGGGCGGGGAAAAAGTAGAAGCTTTCTTT,CATTRGGEKVEAFF
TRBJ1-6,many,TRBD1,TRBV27,TGTGCCACGACCGATGACCCGAGGGGGCTAAATTCACCCCTCCACTTT,CATTDDPRGLNSPLHF
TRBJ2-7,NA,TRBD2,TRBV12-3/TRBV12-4,TGTGCCAGTGGGACTAGCGGCTACGAGCAGTACTTC,CASGTSGYEQYF
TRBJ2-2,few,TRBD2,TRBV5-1,TGCGCCAGCAGCTCCCAACCTCTAGCGGGAGGAGCCGGCACCGGGGAGCTGTTTTTT,CASSSQPLAGGAGTGELFF
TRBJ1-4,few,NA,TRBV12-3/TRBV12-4,TGTGCCAGCAGTCACCGTCAGGGTTTTGAAAAACTGTTTTTT,CASSHRQGFEKLFF
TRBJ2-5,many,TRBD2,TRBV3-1,TGTGCCAGCAGCCTCCAGACTAGCACAAAGACCCAGTACTTC,CASSLQTSTKTQYF
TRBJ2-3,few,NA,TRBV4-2,TGTGCCAGCAGCCAAGACGGGACGGGAGTGAGCACAGATACGCAGTATTTT,CASSQDGTGVSTDTQYF